The 16 T cell receptor beta chains given below trace back to one sample, sequenced in a study of blood T cell repertoires in COVID-19. Only in-frame clones appear in the TCRdb table, and some are missing; sequencing was by immunoSEQ multiplex PCR. The table records about 140,000 clones, around 80% of them present only once. Sequenced input: peripheral blood. All receptors derive from a man aged 45 to 65 with acute or convalescent COVID-19.

The chain uses TRBV30 and TRBJ1-2; TRBD1 is a possible D gene (5 bases). Germline CDR1 reads GTSNPN; CDR2 reads SVGIG (reference sequence). The ends were cut back, 0 bases at V and 2 bases at J, with 16 bases in the middle. The CDR3 is 16 amino acids. The CDR3, as DNA: TGTGCCTGGAGTGTTCGGGGAGGGGCGGAAAACTATGGCTACACCTTC. This sequence encodes CAWSVRGGAENYGYTF.

The count of this clone is one. The chain joins TRBV7-8 to TRBJ1-1; TRBD1 matches 7 bases. The CDR3 spans 15 residues. Trimming took 5 bases from V and 2 from J; bases not matched to a gene: 8. Looked up from germline, CDR1 is SGHVS and CDR2 is FQNEAQ. CDR3 residues: CASSLQTGTNTEAFF. For the CDR3, the DNA is TGTGCCAGCAGCCTGCAGACAGGGACTAACACTGAAGCTTTCTTT.

The chain joins TRBV6-5 to TRBJ1-5; 8 bases are shared with TRBD1. Germline loops: CDR1 MNHEY, CDR2 SVGAGI. The CDR3 loop spans 15 amino acids. V lost 9 bases to trimming and J lost 2 bases; unmatched junction nucleotides: 9. The CDR3 region is CARRFPGQGNQPQHF. CDR3 nucleotides: TGTGCCAGGAGATTCCCGGGACAGGGCAATCAGCCCCAGCATTTT.

The chain uses TRBV3-1 (or the pseudogene TRBV3-2) and TRBJ1-2; D is unresolved. The V end was cut by 4 bases, the J end by 2 bases, with 11 bases between. This CDR3 has 14 residues. In germline, CDR1 is LGHDT, CDR2 YNNKEL (reference sequence). The CDR3 coding sequence is TGTGCCAGCAGCCCCCTGGCATCAAACTATGGCTACACCTTC. Translating it yields CASSPLASNYGYTF.

The rearrangement joins TRBV14 to TRBJ2-3, with D unclear. With 2 bases removed from V and 2 bases from J, the gap between germline ends came to 11 bases. The CDR3 runs 15 residues. Germline-derived CDR1 and CDR2 are SGHDN and FVKESK. The CDR3 reads CASSQQLLVTDTQYF. The CDR3 bases are TGTGCCAGCAGCCAACAGTTGCTTGTCACAGATACGCAGTATTTT.

The chain links TRBV28 to TRBJ1-6; D remains ambiguous. In germline, CDR1 is MDHEN, CDR2 SYDVKM. CDR3 length: 13 residues. Trimming took off 6 bases at V and 11 bases at J, with 14 bases between the two ends. For the CDR3, the DNA is TGTGCCAGCAGCCCCGACCTAGGTCCACCCCTCCACTTT. Encoded protein: CASSPDLGPPLHF.

The chain has TRBV7-8 and TRBJ1-4, with D possibly matching TRBD1 (5 bases). The CDR3 consists of 17 residues. Germline V gives CDR1 SGHVS, CDR2 FQNEAQ. V shed 1 base and J shed 4 bases, with 16 bases lying between them. In DNA, the CDR3 is TGTGCCAGCAGCTTAGAAGGGGCCCTCCGCCGTAATGAAAAACTGTTTTTT. Translation: CASSLEGALRRNEKLFF.

The chain joins TRBV3-1 (or the pseudogene TRBV3-2) to TRBJ2-3; D gene ambiguous. This CDR3 region has 15 residues. Trimming took off 0 bases at V and 0 bases at J, with 7 bases between the two ends. CDR1 and CDR2 from the germline V gene are LGHDT and YNNKEL (reference sequence). In nucleotides, the CDR3 is TGTGCCAGCAGCCAAGATCCGACTAGCACAGATACGCAGTATTTT. Its protein is CASSQDPTSTDTQYF.

The V call is TRBV27, the J call TRBJ2-5; 7 positions agree with TRBD2. From germline, CDR1 is MNHEY and CDR2 SMNVEV (reference sequence). This CDR3 spans 15 amino acids. V lost 1 base to trimming and J lost 4 bases; unmatched junction nucleotides: 6. The chain's CDR3 is CASSLFWGGGETQYF. As DNA, the CDR3 is TGTGCCAGCAGTTTATTTTGGGGCGGGGGAGAGACCCAGTACTTC.

This chain uses TRBV18 with TRBJ2-1; 7 bases align to TRBD2. V was clipped by 1 base and J by 7 bases; unmatched bases: 10. The CDR3 runs 16 residues. Germline V gives CDR1 KGHSH, CDR2 LQKENI. Here the CDR3 reads CASSPLFGRVRNEQFF. The CDR3 nucleotides are TGTGCCAGCTCACCACTATTTGGGAGGGTGCGGAATGAGCAGTTCTTC.

This clone was found a few times. The gene calls are TRBV11-1 and TRBJ1-6, with a weak D call TRBD1 (6 bases). Per germline, CDR1 SGHAT and CDR2 FQDESV (reference sequence). The V gene lost 0 bases and the J gene lost 8 bases, with 8 bases spanning the gap. The CDR3 runs 14 residues. CDR3 nucleotide sequence: TGTGCCAGCAGCTTAGCGCGACAGGATTCACCCCTCCACTTT. It encodes CASSLARQDSPLHF.

The rearrangement uses TRBV20-1 and TRBJ1-2; weak D call: TRBD1 (5 bases). Trimming removed 5 bases from V and 4 bases from J, with 8 bases in between. Per germline, CDR1 DFQATT and CDR2 SNEGSKA (reference sequence). CDR3 length: 11 residues. The CDR3 reads CSARGFYGYTF. CDR3 bases: TGCAGTGCTCGGGGGTTCTATGGCTACACCTTC.

This clone has just one count. CDR3 coding DNA: TGTGCCAGCAGCCTCGCCTCGGGTTCACCCCTCCACTTT. This translates into CASSLASGSPLHF. The chain carries TRBV27 and TRBJ1-6; D gene unclear. Germline-derived CDR1 and CDR2 are MNHEY and SMNVEV (reference sequence). There are 13 residues in the CDR3. V was clipped by 6 bases and J by 9 bases, with 12 bases between them.

The chain couples TRBV10-1 to TRBJ2-3, with 10 nucleotides matching TRBD2. Germline V CDR1 and CDR2: WNHNN, SYGVQD (reference sequence). The CDR3 is made up of 15 amino acids. V lost 4 bases, J lost 6 bases, and 7 bases stayed unmatched. The CDR3: CASSGLAGAKDTQYF. The CDR3 bases are TGCGCCAGCAGTGGGCTAGCGGGGGCGAAGGATACGCAGTATTTT.

The CDR3 nucleotides are TGTGCCAGCAGCGCGGGGGGGGGAGTGGACAATGAGCAGTTCTTC. Its translation is CASSAGGGVDNEQFF. This chain joins TRBV27 and TRBJ2-1; 9 nucleotides agree with TRBD2. Germline V gene data show CDR1 as MNHEY and CDR2 as SMNVEV (reference sequence). Losses at the gene ends were 6 bases for V and 5 bases for J; bases not matched to a gene: 8. The CDR3 is 15 residues long.

V is TRBV15 and J is TRBJ2-7, with 8 bases that match TRBD2. The V segment lost 4 bases and the J segment 6 bases; nucleotides outside the gene matches: 5. This CDR3 is 13 amino acids long. From germline, CDR1 is LNHNV and CDR2 YYDKDF (reference sequence). The CDR3 nucleotides are TGTGCCACCAGCACCGGGGGGGTCAGCGAGCAGTACTTC. Its translation: CATSTGGVSEQYF.